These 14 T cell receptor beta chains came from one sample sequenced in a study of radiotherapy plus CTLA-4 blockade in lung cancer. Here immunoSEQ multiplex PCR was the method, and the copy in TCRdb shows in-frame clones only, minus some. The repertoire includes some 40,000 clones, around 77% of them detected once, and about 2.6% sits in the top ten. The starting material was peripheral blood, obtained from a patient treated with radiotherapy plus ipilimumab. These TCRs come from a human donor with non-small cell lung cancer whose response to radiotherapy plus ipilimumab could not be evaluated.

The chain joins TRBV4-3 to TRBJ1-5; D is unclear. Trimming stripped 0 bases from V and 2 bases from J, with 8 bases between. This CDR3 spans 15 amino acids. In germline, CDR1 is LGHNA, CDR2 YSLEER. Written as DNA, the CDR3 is TGCGCCAGCAGCCAAGATTTCCGAGGCAATCAGCCCCAGCATTTT. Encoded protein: CASSQDFRGNQPQHF.

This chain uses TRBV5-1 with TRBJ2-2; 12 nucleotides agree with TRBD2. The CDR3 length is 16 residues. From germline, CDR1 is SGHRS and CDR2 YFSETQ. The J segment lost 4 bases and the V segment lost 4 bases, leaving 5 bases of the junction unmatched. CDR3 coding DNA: TGCGCCAGCAGCCTGACTAGCGGGAGAAGCACCGGGGAGCTGTTTTTT. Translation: CASSLTSGRSTGELFF.

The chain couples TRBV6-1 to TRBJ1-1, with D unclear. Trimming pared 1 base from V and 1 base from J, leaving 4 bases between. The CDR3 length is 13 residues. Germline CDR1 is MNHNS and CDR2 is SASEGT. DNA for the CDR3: TGTGCCAGCAGTGAAGTGGCGAACACTGAAGCTTTCTTT. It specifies CASSEVANTEAFF.

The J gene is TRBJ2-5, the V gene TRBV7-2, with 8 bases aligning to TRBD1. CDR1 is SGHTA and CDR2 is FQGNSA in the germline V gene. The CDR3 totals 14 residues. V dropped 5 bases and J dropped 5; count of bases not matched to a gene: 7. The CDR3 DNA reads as TGTGCCAGCAGCGTAGACAGGGGATGGGAGACCCAGTACTTC. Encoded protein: CASSVDRGWETQYF.

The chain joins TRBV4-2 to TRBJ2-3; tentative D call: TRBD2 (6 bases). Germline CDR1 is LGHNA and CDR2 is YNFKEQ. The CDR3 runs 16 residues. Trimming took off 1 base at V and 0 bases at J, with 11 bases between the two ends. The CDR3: CASSQAPGASTDTQYF. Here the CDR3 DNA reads TGTGCCAGCAGCCAAGCCCCGGGAGCTAGCACAGATACGCAGTATTTT.

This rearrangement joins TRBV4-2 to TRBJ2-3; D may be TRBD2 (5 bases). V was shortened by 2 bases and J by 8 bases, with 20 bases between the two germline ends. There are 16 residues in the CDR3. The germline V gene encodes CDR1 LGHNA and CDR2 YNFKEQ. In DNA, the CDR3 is TGTGCCAGCAGCCAATTGGCGCTACTCTCTGGAGGTACGCAGTATTTT. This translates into CASSQLALLSGGTQYF.

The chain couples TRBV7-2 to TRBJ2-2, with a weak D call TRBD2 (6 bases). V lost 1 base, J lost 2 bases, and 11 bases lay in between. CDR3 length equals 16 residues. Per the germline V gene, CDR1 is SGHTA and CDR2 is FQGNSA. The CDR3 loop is CASSLVGGSNTGELFF. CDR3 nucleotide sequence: TGTGCCAGCAGCTTAGTTGGGGGGAGCAACACCGGGGAGCTGTTTTTT. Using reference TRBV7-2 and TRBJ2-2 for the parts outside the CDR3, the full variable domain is GAGVSQSPSNKVTEKGKDVELRCDPISGHTALYWYRQSLGQGLEFLIYFQGNSAPDKSGLPSDRFSAERTGGSVSTLTIQRTQQEDSAVYLCASSLVGGSNTGELFFGEGSRLTVL.

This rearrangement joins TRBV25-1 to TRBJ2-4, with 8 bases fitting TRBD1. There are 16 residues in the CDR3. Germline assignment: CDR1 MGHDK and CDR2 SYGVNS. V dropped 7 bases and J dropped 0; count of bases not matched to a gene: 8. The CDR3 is CASIAGGTVAKNIQYF. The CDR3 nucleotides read TGTGCCAGCATCGCAGGGGGCACCGTAGCCAAAAACATTCAGTACTTC.

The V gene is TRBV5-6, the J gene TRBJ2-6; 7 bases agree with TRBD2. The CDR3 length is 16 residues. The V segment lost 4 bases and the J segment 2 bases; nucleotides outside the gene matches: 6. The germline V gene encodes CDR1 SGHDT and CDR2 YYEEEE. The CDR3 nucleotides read TGTGCCAGCAGCCCATGGGGGGGTGCTGGGGCCAACGTCCTGACTTTC. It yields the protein CASSPWGGAGANVLTF.

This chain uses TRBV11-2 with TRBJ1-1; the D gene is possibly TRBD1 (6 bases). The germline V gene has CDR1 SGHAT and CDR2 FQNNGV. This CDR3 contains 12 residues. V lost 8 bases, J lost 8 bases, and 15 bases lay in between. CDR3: CASGLGGAEAFF. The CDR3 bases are TGTGCCAGCGGCCTTGGGGGGGCGGAAGCTTTCTTT.

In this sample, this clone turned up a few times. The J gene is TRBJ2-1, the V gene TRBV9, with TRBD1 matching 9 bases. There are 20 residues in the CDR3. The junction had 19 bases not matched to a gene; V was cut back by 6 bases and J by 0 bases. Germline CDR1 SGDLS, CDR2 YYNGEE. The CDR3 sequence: CASTYKGGTGGLSSYNEQFF. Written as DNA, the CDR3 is TGTGCCAGCACCTACAAAGGGGGAACAGGGGGCCTGAGCTCCTACAATGAGCAGTTCTTC.

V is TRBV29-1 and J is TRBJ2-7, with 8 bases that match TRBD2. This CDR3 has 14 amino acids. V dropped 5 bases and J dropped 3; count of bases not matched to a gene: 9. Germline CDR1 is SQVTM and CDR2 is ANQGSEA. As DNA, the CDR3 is TGCAGCGTTACCTTAGCGGGGAGCTACTACGAGCAGTACTTC. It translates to CSVTLAGSYYEQYF.

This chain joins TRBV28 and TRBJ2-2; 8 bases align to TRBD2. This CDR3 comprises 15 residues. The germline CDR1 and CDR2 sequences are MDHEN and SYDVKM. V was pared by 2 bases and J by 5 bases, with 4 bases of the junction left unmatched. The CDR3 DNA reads TGTGCCAGCAGTTTAGCGGGAGGAGGGACCGGGGAGCTGTTTTTT. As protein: CASSLAGGGTGELFF.

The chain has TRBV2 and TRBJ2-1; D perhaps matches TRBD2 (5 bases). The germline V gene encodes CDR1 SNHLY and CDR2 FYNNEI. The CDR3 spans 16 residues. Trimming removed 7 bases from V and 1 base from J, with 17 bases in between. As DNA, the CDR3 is TGTGCCAGCAATTTGGACGGAGGAGGTTCCTACAATGAGCAGTTCTTC. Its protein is CASNLDGGGSYNEQFF.